This T cell receptor (beta chain) was recovered during a study of T cell repertoires in cytomegalovirus infection. Overall study context: Public TCR beta signatures indicated both CMV infection and matching HLA type.

TCRdb re-called the reads through MiXCR, storing one row per CDR3 protein. This table holds around 140,000 distinct CDR3 sequences, roughly 6.5% found once. By sample fraction, this clonotype is medium-sized. The antigen is not known. Study-wide results and limits: It was HLA-C-restricted CMV-specific TCR beta clonotypes that dominated the response ex vivo.

The sample consisted of PBMCs. This clonotype was obtained from a human donor in good health (CMV status not recorded). Some clones in this sample may be carry-over from other donors' samples.

This CDR3 is CASSPRSGGAGNEQFF. In nucleotides, the CDR3 is TGTGCCAGCAGCCCTCGTAGCGGGGGGGCCGGTAATGAGCAGTTCTTC. The chain uses TRBV7-2 and TRBJ2-1; 11 positions match TRBD2. CDR1 and CDR2 from the germline V gene are SGHTA and FQGNSA. The length of the CDR3 is 16 residues. V lost 5 bases to trimming and J lost 7 bases; unmatched junction nucleotides: 10.